This TCR beta chain emerged from a study of blood T cells in healthy people across ages. No fewer than 7 million PBMCs went into each sample. At least 6 micrograms of total RNA were extracted per sample. General study results and limits: The long-lived group displayed more naive CD4+ cells, plus higher diversity, than the aged donors did.

Comment on this clonotype: The target antigen is unknown.

A second 7 to 11 cycle PCR used barcoded and J-beta primers. Tags on each cDNA molecule came from a template-switch adaptor with 12 random nucleotides. TCRdb processed the 5' RACE reads anew with MiXCR; each CDR3 protein has one entry. The top ten clones hold approximately 40% of a sample with around 750,000 distinct CDR3 sequences, less than 70% of them seen once. Sequenced material: blood. The source of this sequence is a man of 80 years or more in good health.

The CDR3 loop reads CASSQSLAGDYEQYF. As DNA, the CDR3 is TGCGCCAGCAGCCAGTCCCTAGCGGGAGACTACGAGCAGTACTTC. This sequence joins TRBV4-1 and TRBJ2-7; 10 positions match TRBD2. Germline V gene data show CDR1 as MGHRA and CDR2 as YSYEKL. After removal of 3 bases from V and 3 bases from J, the junction contained 5 bases not matched to a gene. The CDR3 is made up of 15 amino acids.